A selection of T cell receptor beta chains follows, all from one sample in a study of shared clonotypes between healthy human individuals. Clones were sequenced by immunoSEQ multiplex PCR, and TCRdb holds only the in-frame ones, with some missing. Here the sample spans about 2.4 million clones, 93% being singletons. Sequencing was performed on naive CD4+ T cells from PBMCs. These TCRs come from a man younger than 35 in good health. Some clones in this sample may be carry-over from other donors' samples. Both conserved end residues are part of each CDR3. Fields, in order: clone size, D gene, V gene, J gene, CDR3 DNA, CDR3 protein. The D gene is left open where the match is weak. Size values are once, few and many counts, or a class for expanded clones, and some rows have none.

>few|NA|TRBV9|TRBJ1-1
TGTGCCAGCAGCGTAGAGGGGAGCAGGGCGACTGAAGCTTTCTTT
CASSVEGSRATEAFF
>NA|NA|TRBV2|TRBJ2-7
TGTGCCAGCAGTGGTGAGGGGTACGAGCAGTACTTC
CASSGEGYEQYF
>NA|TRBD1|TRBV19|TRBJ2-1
TGTGCCAGTAGTATCGGGACAGGGGGTATGGATGAGCAGTTCTTC
CASSIGTGGMDEQFF
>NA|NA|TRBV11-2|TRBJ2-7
TGTGCCAGTTCGGAACAACCGCTACTTCGCGAGCAGTACTTC
CASSEQPLLREQYF
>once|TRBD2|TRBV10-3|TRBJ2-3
TGTGCCATCAGAGCACAGCGGGAGAGGACAGATACGCAGTATTTT
CAIRAQRERTDTQYF
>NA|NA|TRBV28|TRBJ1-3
TGTGCCAGCACCCCGGTGTGGGTAGGGGATGGGAGAAACACCATATATTTT
CASTPVWVGDGRNTIYF
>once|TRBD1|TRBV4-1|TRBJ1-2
TGCGCCAGCAGCCCGCCCGGGACAGGGATGGATGGCTACACCTTC
CASSPPGTGMDGYTF
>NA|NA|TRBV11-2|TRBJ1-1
TGTGCCAGCAGCTTAGCACTGTACACTGAAGCTTTCTTT
CASSLALYTEAFF
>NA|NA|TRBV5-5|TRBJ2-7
TGTGCCAGCAGCATCAGGGGGGTTTACGAGCAGTACTTC
CASSIRGVYEQYF
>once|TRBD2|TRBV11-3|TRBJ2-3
TGTGCCAGCAGCTTAGGTCACAGGCTAGCGGGCGCTAGCACAGATACGCAGTATTTT
CASSLGHRLAGASTDTQYF
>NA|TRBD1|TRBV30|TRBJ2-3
TGTGCCTGGAGTGAGGGACAGATATCCACAGATACGCAGTATTTT
CAWSEGQISTDTQYF
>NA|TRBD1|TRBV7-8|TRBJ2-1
TGTGCCAGCAGACTGGGGACAGACTCCTACAATGAGCAGTTCTTC
CASRLGTDSYNEQFF
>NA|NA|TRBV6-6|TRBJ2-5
TGTGCCAGCCGGCGGGCGGGTTCGGGAGAGACCCAGTACTTC
CASRRAGSGETQYF
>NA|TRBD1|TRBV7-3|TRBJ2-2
TGTGCCAGCAGCTCGAGGACAGGGGGCACCGGGGAGCTGTTTTTT
CASSSRTGGTGELFF
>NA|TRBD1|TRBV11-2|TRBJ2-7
TGTGCCAGCCGGGACAGGGCAGTCTACGAGCAGTACTTC
CASRDRAVYEQYF
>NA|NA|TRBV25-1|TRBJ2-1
TGTGCCAGCAGCAGAAAATTACAAGAATATCAGTTCTTC
CASSRKLQEYQFF
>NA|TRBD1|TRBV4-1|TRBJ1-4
TGCGCCAGCAGCCGAGAGAGCTCGCGTAGGGTGGACAGGGGAGGGAAACTGTTTTTT
CASSRESSRRVDRGGKLFF
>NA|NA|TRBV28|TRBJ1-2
TGTGCCAGCAGTGTACAGAGCGCCTATGGCTACACCTTC
CASSVQSAYGYTF
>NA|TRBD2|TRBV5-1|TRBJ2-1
TGCGCCAGCACCTCACAGAGCGGGAGTCCCGATGCCGAGCAGTTCTTC
CASTSQSGSPDAEQFF
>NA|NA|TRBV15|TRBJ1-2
TGTGCCACCCAAAAAGGGACGGGGGTTAACTATGGCTACACCTTC
CATQKGTGVNYGYTF
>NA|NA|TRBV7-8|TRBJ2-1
TGTGCCAGCAGCTTAGCGGGGCCCCAGGGGTATGGTTACAATGAGCAGTTCTTC
CASSLAGPQGYGYNEQFF
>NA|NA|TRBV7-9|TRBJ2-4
TGTGCCAGCAGCCTGGGGCTCTTAAACATTCAGTACTTC
CASSLGLLNIQYF
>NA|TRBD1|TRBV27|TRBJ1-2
TGTGCCAGCAGCGTAACGACAGGGAACTATGGCTACACCTTC
CASSVTTGNYGYTF
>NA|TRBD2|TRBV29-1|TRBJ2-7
TGCAGCGTTGAAGGGCGGGCTAGCGGGAGTCGGGAGCAGTACTTC
CSVEGRASGSREQYF
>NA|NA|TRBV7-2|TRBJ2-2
TGTGCCAGCAGCCCCGGGCGGACGTCGACCGGGGAGCTGTTTTTT
CASSPGRTSTGELFF
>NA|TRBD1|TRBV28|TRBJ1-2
TGTGCCAGCAGCGCGCCCGGACAGGGGGCGCCTAACTATGGCTACACCTTC
CASSAPGQGAPNYGYTF
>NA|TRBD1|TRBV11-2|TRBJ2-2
TGTGCCAGCAGCTTGGGGGACAGGGGAGGACCTGGGGAGCTGTTTTTT
CASSLGDRGGPGELFF
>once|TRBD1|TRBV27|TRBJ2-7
TGTGCCAGCAGCCTCCGGTGGGGACAGGCCTACGAGCAGTACTTC
CASSLRWGQAYEQYF
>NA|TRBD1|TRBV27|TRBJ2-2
TGTGCCAGCAGACCCCAGACAGGGGACGAGTGGAACACCGGGGAGCTGTTTTTT
CASRPQTGDEWNTGELFF
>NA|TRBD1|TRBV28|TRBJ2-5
TGTGCCAGCAGTCTCCGACAGGGTCAGCAGTACTTC
CASSLRQGQQYF
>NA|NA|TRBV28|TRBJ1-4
TGTGCCAGCAGTTTACACAGGCAAAATGAAAAACTGTTTTTT
CASSLHRQNEKLFF
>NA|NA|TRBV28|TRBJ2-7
TGTGCCAGCCGTGAGGGCGTCACCTACGAGCAGTACTTC
CASREGVTYEQYF
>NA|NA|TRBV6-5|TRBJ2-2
TGTGCCAGCAGCTCTCAGGGTGGCACCGGGGAGCTGTTTTTT
CASSSQGGTGELFF
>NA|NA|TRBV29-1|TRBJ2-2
TGCAGCGTTTTGAGAGGGGCGAACACCGGGGAGCTGTTTTTT
CSVLRGANTGELFF
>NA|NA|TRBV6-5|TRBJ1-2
TGTGCCAGCAGTTACTCTTGGCAGGGGAATAACTATGGCTACACCTTC
CASSYSWQGNNYGYTF
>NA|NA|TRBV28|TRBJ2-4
TGTGCCAGCAGGGGGAGGGCCAAAAACATTCAGTACTTC
CASRGRAKNIQYF
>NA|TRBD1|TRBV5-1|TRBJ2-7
TGCGCCAGCAGCCCGGGTAGGACAGGTAATACCTACGAGCAGTACTTC
CASSPGRTGNTYEQYF
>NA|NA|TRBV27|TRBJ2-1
TGTGCCAGCAGTCCGCCCCTCGACGGTTTTAGCTCCTACAATGAGCAGTTCTTC
CASSPPLDGFSSYNEQFF
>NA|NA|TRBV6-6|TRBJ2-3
TGTGCCAGCAGTTACTCCCGCAGTAGCACAGATACGCAGTATTTT
CASSYSRSSTDTQYF
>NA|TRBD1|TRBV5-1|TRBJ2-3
TGCGCCAGCAGCTCAAACCCGACAGGGTTTGCCACAGATACGCAGTATTTT
CASSSNPTGFATDTQYF
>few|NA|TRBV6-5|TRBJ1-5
TGTGCCAGCAGTTACTCTCCGGGACAGCCCCAGCATTTT
CASSYSPGQPQHF